Shown below are 16 T cell receptor beta chains from a single sample sequenced in a study of CD8+ T cells in alopecia areata. In each case, RNA was isolated and then reverse transcribed into cDNA as the sequencing template. Assay: immunoSEQ multiplex PCR; the TCRdb copy retains only in-frame clones and omits some. The table has roughly 100,000 clones, 60% seen once; the top ten hold about 16%. Treatment described: oral pan-JAK inhibitor, 5-10 mg twice daily. The sample here was CD8+ T cells sorted from blood, taken at week 56, from a patient treated with tofacitinib. The source is a human donor with alopecia areata.

The chain is built from TRBV11-2 and TRBJ2-3; TRBD2 matches at 10 bases. V lost 6 bases and J lost 4; bases outside the gene matches: 7. The germline gives CDR1 SGHAT, CDR2 FQNNGV. The CDR3 is 15 residues long. The CDR3 nucleotides read TGTGCCAGCAGTTATTCGAGCGGGGGGGCAGATACGCAGTATTTT. It encodes CASSYSSGGADTQYF.

The chain links TRBV5-1 to TRBJ2-6; D unclear. Germline CDR1 and CDR2: SGHRS and YFSETQ. Trimming left V 0 bases short and J 0 bases short, with 7 bases between. There are 16 residues in the CDR3. CDR3 region: CASSLDRGSGANVLTF. The CDR3 nucleotides are TGCGCCAGCAGCTTGGATCGAGGCTCTGGGGCCAACGTCCTGACTTTC.

The V and J genes are TRBV19 and TRBJ1-2; tentatively, D is TRBD1 (5 bases). Germline V gene lookup returns CDR1 LNHDA and CDR2 SQIVND (reference sequence). The CDR3 is made up of 14 amino acids. The V and J ends lost 5 bases and 6 bases respectively, with 16 bases between them. The CDR3: CASSSGSSRDGYTF. As DNA, the CDR3 is TGTGCCAGTAGTTCAGGCTCTTCCAGGGATGGCTACACCTTC.

The chain carries TRBV7-2 and TRBJ2-1; TRBD2 matches 12 bases. V was pared by 7 bases and J by 4 bases, with 5 bases of the junction left unmatched. Per the germline V gene, CDR1 is SGHTA and CDR2 is FQGNSA. The CDR3 consists of 15 residues. The CDR3 sequence is CASTLAGGSYNEQFF. The CDR3 DNA is TGTGCCAGCACTCTAGCGGGGGGGTCTTACAATGAGCAGTTCTTC. The entire variable domain, with the rest obtained from reference TRBV7-2 and TRBJ2-1, is as follows: GAGVSQSPSNKVTEKGKDVELRCDPISGHTALYWYRQSLGQGLEFLIYFQGNSAPDKSGLPSDRFSAERTGGSVSTLTIQRTQQEDSAVYLCASTLAGGSYNEQFFGPGTRLTVL.

J is TRBJ1-1 and V is TRBV2; D may be TRBD1 (5 bases). Germline CDR1 reads SNHLY; CDR2 reads FYNNEI. The CDR3 totals 13 residues. Trimming shortened V by 8 bases and J by 4 bases, and 14 bases separated the two germline ends. CDR3 amino acids: CASLPPGGTEAFF. The DNA of the CDR3 is TGTGCCAGCCTGCCTCCGGGGGGCACTGAAGCTTTCTTT.

CDR3 DNA sequence: TGTGCCAGCAGTACCAGGACAGGGAGGAACACCGGGGAGCTGTTTTTT. Translated, it gives CASSTRTGRNTGELFF. V gene TRBV2 combines with J gene TRBJ2-2, with 8 nucleotides matching TRBD1. The trim removed 5 bases at V and 1 base at J, leaving 6 bases unmatched. The CDR3 consists of 16 residues. Germline lookup yields CDR1 SNHLY and CDR2 FYNNEI.

V and J are TRBV14 and TRBJ2-1; 9 bases line up with TRBD2. V shed 1 base and J 2 bases; nucleotides not matched to a gene: 12. CDR3 length equals 19 residues. Germline V gene data show CDR1 as SGHDN and CDR2 as FVKESK. CDR3 loop: CASSQVPAGGSPTYNEQFF. The CDR3 coding sequence is TGTGCCAGCAGCCAAGTCCCAGCGGGGGGATCACCCACCTACAATGAGCAGTTCTTC. The full variable domain, with the rest looked up from reference TRBV14 and TRBJ2-1, is EAGVTQFPSHSVIEKGQTVTLRCDPISGHDNLYWYRRVMGKEIKFLLHFVKESKQDESGMPNNRFLAERTGGTYSTLKVQPAELEDSGVYFCASSQVPAGGSPTYNEQFFGPGTRLTVL.

This clone was counted only a few times. The gene calls are TRBV6-5 and TRBJ1-2; 7 bases are shared with TRBD1. The CDR3 runs 14 residues. J gave up 4 bases and V 3 bases, and 5 bases lay outside the gene matches. Germline CDR1 reads MNHEY; CDR2 reads SVGAGI. This CDR3 is CASSYTRDSYGYTF. The DNA for the CDR3 is TGTGCCAGCAGTTATACTCGGGACAGCTATGGCTACACCTTC.

This chain connects TRBV15 to TRBJ2-5; the match to TRBD1 covers 9 bases. The V and J ends lost 4 bases and 5 bases, in that order; junction bases with no gene match: 5. The CDR3 is made up of 14 amino acids. CDR1 is LNHNV and CDR2 is YYDKDF in the germline V gene (reference sequence). In DNA form, the CDR3 reads TGTGCCACCAGCATCAACAGGGGGCGGGAGACCCAGTACTTC. Protein product: CATSINRGRETQYF.

The table lists this clone with a count of one. This sequence joins TRBV27 and TRBJ1-1; D remains ambiguous. Germline CDR1 is MNHEY and CDR2 is SMNVEV (reference sequence). V lost 1 base and J lost 7, with 7 bases in between. The CDR3 has 12 amino acids. The CDR3 sequence is CASSLLGSEAFF. The CDR3 bases are TGTGCCAGCAGTTTATTAGGCAGTGAAGCTTTCTTT.

This clone was seen more than once but under ten times. The chain joins TRBV6-8 to TRBJ2-3, with D uncertain. Germline assignment: CDR1 MNHGY and CDR2 SAAAGT. Trimming cost V 6 bases and J 5 bases, with 6 bases left between them. This CDR3 has 11 amino acids. CDR3 sequence reads: CASSPLDTQYF. Written as DNA, the CDR3 is TGTGCCAGCAGCCCACTAGATACGCAGTATTTT.

The V call is TRBV29-1, the J call TRBJ2-1; 9 positions agree with TRBD1. Trimming removed 6 bases from V and 0 bases from J; junction bases left unmatched: 9. The CDR3 runs to 16 residues. CDR1 and CDR2 from the germline V gene are SQVTM and ANQGSEA. The DNA for the CDR3 is TGCAGCGTGCCGGGACAGGGTTTTCGCTCCTACAATGAGCAGTTCTTC. It yields the protein CSVPGQGFRSYNEQFF.

The genes are TRBV5-1 and TRBJ1-5; D possibly corresponds to TRBD1 (5 bases). Germline V gives CDR1 SGHRS, CDR2 YFSETQ. Trimming stripped 0 bases from V and 1 base from J, with 8 bases between. This CDR3 contains 15 residues. CDR3 amino acids: CASSLVGDSNQPQHF. The DNA for the CDR3 is TGCGCCAGCAGCTTGGTGGGGGACAGCAATCAGCCCCAGCATTTT.

This clone was seen more than once but under ten times. The chain employs TRBV6-1 and TRBJ2-5, with D unclear. The CDR3 has 13 amino acids. Germline CDR1 is MNHNS and CDR2 is SASEGT. V lost 1 base and J lost 5, with 8 bases in between. In DNA, the CDR3 is TGTGCCAGCAGTGAAGGGGCACGGGAGACCCAGTACTTC. It translates to CASSEGARETQYF.

This clone was seen just once. The chain has TRBV30 and TRBJ1-2; TRBD1 agrees at 9 bases. Germline V lookup: CDR1 GTSNPN, CDR2 SVGIG (reference sequence). The V and J ends lost 3 bases and 7 bases, in that order; junction bases with no gene match: 6. The CDR3 is 13 amino acids. This chain's CDR3 is CAWRQGAGVGYTF. The CDR3 DNA reads TGTGCCTGGAGACAGGGGGCAGGGGTTGGCTACACCTTC.

The chain uses TRBV27 and TRBJ1-2; D is undetermined. Germline values: CDR1 MNHEY, CDR2 SMNVEV (reference sequence). Trimming pared 7 bases from V and 6 bases from J, leaving 12 bases between. The CDR3 runs to 12 residues. The CDR3 here is CASTSGGNGYTF. The CDR3 bases are TGTGCCAGCACTTCAGGAGGGAATGGCTACACCTTC.